This TCR beta chain is drawn from a study of Ad26.COV2.S vaccination and SARS-CoV-2 variants. About the study: Donor participated within the Ad26.COV2.S arm of the COV1001 trial. Recipients of Ad26.COV2.S got it intramuscularly, once or twice 56 days apart. Points from the study as a whole: Total T cell responses may have been underestimated by the TCR breadth and depth analyses. Non-spike TCR breadth was similar in vaccine and placebo recipients.

Treatment specified: about 20 received Ad26.COV2.S at low or high dose, single or two shots; a few received placebo; per-sample allocation not given. Specimen acquisition occurred on day 63 following the initial vaccine or placebo injection. In its sample, this clone was seen once. Its target is not known. Some clones are missing from TCRdb's copy, which holds only in-frame ones; the method was immunoSEQ multiplex PCR. There are 350,000 to 550,000 clones in the sample; nearly 90% occur only once, and just over 2.5% lies in the top ten. The CDR3 is made up of 20 amino acids. The sequence derives from a person between 18 and 65 years old who received the Ad26.COV2.S COVID-19 vaccine or a placebo. This chain uses TRBV21-1 with TRBJ2-1; TRBD2 is taken as the D call from the table, unchecked against the DNA. TRBV21-1 is a pseudogene locus. This sample comprised peripheral blood, obtained in a trial of Ad26.COV2.S vaccine versus placebo. The CDR3 spells CASSDGQKIIAGLSYNEQFF. CDR3 nucleotides: TGTGCCAGCAGCGACGGACAGAAGATTATAGCGGGCCTCTCCTACAATGAGCAGTTCTTC.